This paragraph covers one TCR beta chain sequence. Its antigen is not identified. No cell fractionation was done, so the repertoire covers all unsorted peripheral blood T cells. The CDR3 length is 14 residues. Germline CDR1 is LNHDA and CDR2 is SQIVND (reference sequence). Unmatched junction bases numbered 5, after V lost 6 bases and J lost 5 bases. This specimen belongs to a study of HIV-infected patients and healthy controls. General study findings and limits: In healthy controls, MAIT alpha CDR3s were common; in HIV+ repertoires, severely depleted. Comparisons were complicated because patients and controls had unequal numbers of distinct sequences.

Reverse transcription used 450 to 550 ng RNA and constant-region primers for alpha and beta. Separate chain-specific third strand synthesis with multiplexing indices produced the alpha and beta libraries. A single record per CDR3 protein comes from TCRdb applying MiXCR to the 5' RACE reads. The sample carries over 8,000 distinct CDR3 sequences, approximately 8.2% recorded once. Sequenced material: blood. The clonotype was recovered from an adult in good health. V usage is TRBV19 and J usage is TRBJ1-4; TRBD1 agrees at 8 bases. The CDR3 loop reads CASRMRTGNEKLFF. DNA of the CDR3: TGTGCCAGTAGAATGAGGACAGGGAATGAAAAACTGTTTTTT.